What follows describes a single T cell receptor (beta chain). There are 15 residues in the CDR3. The ends lost 2 bases at V and 7 bases at J; junction bases unmatched: 6. Germline V lookup: CDR1 MNHNS, CDR2 SASEGT. This sample stems from a study of technical replicates of blood from a handful of donors. Measured with immunoSEQ multiplex PCR; TCRdb has only the in-frame clones, and not every one. The profile shows 81,000 or so clones, approximately 96% of them singletons. The sequence was collected from a human donor in good health. The sample consisted of T cells isolated from PBMCs. The chain joins TRBV6-1 to TRBJ1-4; 8 bases align to TRBD1. The CDR3 is CASSETAGGSEKLFF. The CDR3 DNA reads as TGTGCCAGCAGTGAAACGGCAGGGGGCTCTGAAAAACTGTTTTTT.